A selection of T cell receptor beta chains follows, all from one sample in a study of breast tumors, draining lymph nodes, adjacent tissues. From the multiplex PCR reads, TCRdb called clonotypes with MiXCR, one entry per CDR3 protein. The data show about 180,000 distinct CDR3 sequences, 33% seen once. Input material: axillary lymph node tissue. The receptors derive from a female donor with breast cancer. Some clones in this sample may be carry-over from other donors' samples. The CDR3 runs from the conserved cysteine through the conserved F or W. Fields, in order: D gene, J gene, V gene, clone size, CDR3 protein, CDR3 DNA. A D gene is named only where the DNA matches it firmly. Size is omitted from some rows. Given values are once, few, many or a class for expanded clones.

NA | TRBJ2-3 | TRBV5-1 | many | CASSLDTDTQYF | TGTGCCAGCAGCTTGGACACAGATACGCAGTATTTT
NA | TRBJ2-3 | TRBV27 | few | CASSLLRGRSGDTQYF | TGTGCCAGCAGTTTATTAAGGGGGAGGTCGGGAGATACGCAGTATTTT
NA | TRBJ2-1 | TRBV7-3 | many | CASSLTGAGSSYNEQFF | TGTGCCAGCAGCTTAACGGGTGCGGGGAGCTCCTACAATGAGCAGTTCTTC
NA | TRBJ2-1 | TRBV27 | few | CASSLSAGGYNEQFF | TGTGCCAGCAGTTTATCAGCGGGTGGATACAATGAGCAGTTCTTC
TRBD2 | TRBJ2-7 | TRBV20-1 | NA | CSAQISGGANEQYF | TGCAGTGCCCAGATTAGCGGGGGGGCCAACGAGCAGTACTTC
NA | TRBJ2-1 | TRBV4-1 | many | CASSQDLSYNEQFF | TGCGCCAGCAGCCAAGATCTTAGCTACAATGAGCAGTTCTTC
TRBD2 | TRBJ2-7 | TRBV27 | NA | CASSLGTSGGAAYEQYF | TGTGCCAGCAGTTTGGGGACTAGCGGGGGAGCTGCCTACGAGCAGTACTTC
TRBD2 | TRBJ2-3 | TRBV20-1 | many | CSARGAIAGETDTQYF | TGCAGTGCTAGAGGTGCGATAGCGGGAGAAACAGATACGCAGTATTTT
TRBD1 | TRBJ1-2 | TRBV20-1 | many | CSARGQDVRGYTF | TGCAGTGCCCGAGGACAGGATGTGCGTGGCTACACCTTC
TRBD2 | TRBJ2-3 | TRBV20-1 | many | CSARSGEGTDTQYF | TGCAGTGCTAGGAGTGGGGAGGGTACAGATACGCAGTATTTT
NA | TRBJ2-2 | TRBV20-1 | many | CSARGLTNTGELFF | TGCAGTGCTAGAGGGCTAACGAACACCGGGGAGCTGTTTTTT
NA | TRBJ1-1 | TRBV20-1 | NA | CSARRSTEAFF | TGCAGTGCTAGACGAAGCACTGAAGCTTTCTTT
TRBD1 | TRBJ1-2 | TRBV19 | many | CASRRDRDVYGYTF | TGTGCCAGTAGGAGGGACAGGGACGTCTATGGCTACACCTTC
NA | TRBJ1-5 | TRBV7-8 | many | CASSLVASGQPQHF | TGTGCCAGCAGCTTAGTAGCTAGCGGTCAGCCCCAGCATTTT
NA | TRBJ1-5 | TRBV7-8 | many | CASSRGGHLNQPQHF | TGTGCCAGCAGCAGAGGAGGACACCTCAATCAGCCCCAGCATTTT
NA | TRBJ2-3 | TRBV6-1 | many | CASSDLGSTDTQYF | TGTGCCAGCAGTGATTTGGGATCCACAGATACGCAGTATTTT
TRBD1 | TRBJ1-4 | TRBV19 | many | CASSTGTRGLDEKLFF | TGTGCCAGTAGTACCGGGACCAGGGGGTTGGATGAAAAACTGTTTTTT
NA | TRBJ2-5 | TRBV5-6 | NA | CASSWDTSRGIGETQYF | TGTGCCAGCAGTTGGGACACTAGCAGGGGCATAGGGGAGACCCAGTACTTC
NA | TRBJ2-2 | TRBV12-3/TRBV12-4 | few | CASSLYLAFNTGELFF | TGTGCCAGCAGTTTGTACCTAGCTTTTAACACCGGGGAGCTGTTTTTT
TRBD1 | TRBJ2-2 | TRBV15 | many | CATSSRGGRNTGELFF | TGTGCCACCAGCTCGAGAGGGGGCCGGAACACCGGGGAGCTGTTTTTT
NA | TRBJ1-2 | TRBV5-1 | many | CASSRTGGYGYTF | TGCGCCAGCAGCAGGACTGGTGGCTATGGCTACACCTTC
NA | TRBJ2-5 | TRBV10-3 | NA | CAISPEGGFQETQYF | TGTGCCATCAGTCCCGAGGGGGGGTTCCAAGAGACCCAGTACTTC
NA | TRBJ1-3 | TRBV2 | many | CARGLGSGNTIYF | TGTGCCAGAGGACTCGGCTCTGGAAACACCATATATTTT
TRBD1 | TRBJ1-6 | TRBV19 | NA | CASSISPGQGASYNSPLHF | TGTGCCAGTAGTATCTCTCCGGGACAGGGGGCGTCCTATAATTCACCCCTCCACTTT
NA | TRBJ1-3 | TRBV2 | many | CASVVTGISGNTIYF | TGTGCCAGCGTCGTCACAGGGATTTCTGGAAACACCATATATTTT
NA | TRBJ2-3 | TRBV6-5 | many | CASSGRAETDTQYF | TGTGCCAGCAGCGGGCGGGCGGAAACAGATACGCAGTATTTT
NA | TRBJ1-4 | TRBV12-3/TRBV12-4 | many | CASSEDQANEKLFF | TGTGCCAGCAGTGAGGACCAGGCTAATGAAAAACTGTTTTTT
NA | TRBJ2-2 | TRBV12-3/TRBV12-4 | many | CASSPEGGELFF | TGTGCCAGCAGCCCCGAGGGCGGGGAGCTGTTTTTT
NA | TRBJ2-1 | TRBV7-6 | many | CASSLAPGGSSDEQFF | TGTGCCAGCAGCTTAGCCCCCGGGGGCTCTAGCGATGAGCAGTTCTTC
NA | TRBJ2-5 | TRBV5-8 | few | CASSLGGTRGETQYF | TGTGCCAGCAGCTTGGGGGGCACGCGTGGAGAGACCCAGTACTTC
TRBD2 | TRBJ2-1 | TRBV5-6 | few | CASSSGTSGRRFEQFF | TGTGCCAGCAGCTCCGGGACTAGCGGGAGGAGGTTTGAGCAGTTCTTC
NA | TRBJ1-3 | TRBV6-4 | few | CASSHTKTHSGNTIYF | TGTGCCAGCAGTCACACCAAAACCCACTCTGGAAACACCATATATTTT
NA | TRBJ2-5 | TRBV2 | many | CASSYRALQETQYF | TGTGCCAGCAGTTATCGGGCCCTCCAAGAGACCCAGTACTTC
TRBD1 | TRBJ2-3 | TRBV7-3 | once | CASSDRGPDTQYF | TGTGCCAGCAGCGACAGGGGTCCAGATACGCAGTATTTT
NA | TRBJ2-1 | TRBV2 | many | CASSESASEMNEQFF | TGTGCCAGCAGTGAATCGGCTAGCGAGATGAATGAGCAGTTCTTC
TRBD2 | TRBJ2-2 | TRBV4-1 | many | CASSHPGLAGVTGELFF | TGCGCCAGCAGCCATCCGGGACTAGCGGGAGTAACCGGGGAGCTGTTTTTT
NA | TRBJ2-6 | TRBV19 | NA | CASTRATSGANVLTF | TGTGCCAGTACCAGAGCCACCTCTGGGGCCAACGTCCTGACTTTC
TRBD1 | TRBJ1-2 | TRBV7-9 | many | CASNHYRGLYRDTF | TGTGCCAGCAACCACTACAGGGGCCTTTATCGGGACACCTTC
NA | TRBJ2-3 | TRBV4-3 | NA | CASSQGGGRGQETQYF | TGCGCCAGCAGCCAAGGAGGGGGACGGGGACAAGAGACCCAGTATTTT
NA | TRBJ1-3 | TRBV9 | many | CASSVAWKAGNTIYF | TGTGCCAGCAGCGTAGCCTGGAAAGCTGGAAACACCATATATTTT